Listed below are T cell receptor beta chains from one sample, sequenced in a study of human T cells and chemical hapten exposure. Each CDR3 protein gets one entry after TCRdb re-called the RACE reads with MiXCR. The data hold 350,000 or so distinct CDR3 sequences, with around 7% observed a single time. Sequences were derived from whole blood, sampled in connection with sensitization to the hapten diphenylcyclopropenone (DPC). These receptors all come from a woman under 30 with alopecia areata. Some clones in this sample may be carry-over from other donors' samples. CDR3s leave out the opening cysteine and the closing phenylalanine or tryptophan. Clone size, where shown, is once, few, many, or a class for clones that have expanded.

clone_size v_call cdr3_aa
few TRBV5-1 ASSLGGGLAYEQY
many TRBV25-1 ASSEQGAANEKLF
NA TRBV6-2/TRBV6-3 ASSSWGGAEDTQY
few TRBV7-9 ASSPSGVKFSRRS
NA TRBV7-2 ASSLDGGSRNIQY
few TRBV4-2 ASSPHPDTNYGYT
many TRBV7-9 ASSYTLNWGTEAF
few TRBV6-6 ASSYSGGGAADTQY
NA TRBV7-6 ASSLTPDALEDYGYT
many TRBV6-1 ASSTPIGTGRFDYGYT
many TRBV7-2 ASSQRAGGTEAF
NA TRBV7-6 ASSLAGTIFTDTQY
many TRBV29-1 SVEDPVETGYGYT
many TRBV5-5 ASSLDGNSDTQY
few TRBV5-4 ASSFGAGSTEAF
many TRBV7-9 ASSPGGSNTGELF
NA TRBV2 ASSAYGRTGPNEKLF
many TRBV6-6 ACQDIAGAIYGYT
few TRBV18 ASSPGTGRREAF
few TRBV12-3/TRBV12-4 ASSFKRANYGYT
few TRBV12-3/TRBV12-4 ASSLTAGHYGYT
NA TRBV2 ASSSGSREKLF
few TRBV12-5 ASGNRQTSSYNEQF
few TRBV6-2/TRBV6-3 AGGGEARTGELF
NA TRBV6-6 ASGLSRDTQY
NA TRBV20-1 SARESGTGVPT
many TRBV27 ASSSSGRAPYEQY
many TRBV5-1 ASSISRGSGANVLT